These 22 T cell receptor beta chains were all obtained from the same sample, sequenced in a study of CD8 T cells in ankylosing spondylitis. In TCRdb, the 5' RACE reads were re-called with MiXCR into one record per CDR3 protein. The sample has about 8,600 distinct CDR3 sequences, 3.9% seen once. The specimen sequenced was blood, either unsorted or a sorted T cell fraction (not recorded which). The receptors originated from a female donor with ankylosing spondylitis or in good health (not recorded which).

This clonotype was recorded at least ten times. The rearrangement joins TRBV9 to TRBJ2-1; the D is unclear. V was shortened by 3 bases and J by 0 bases, with 10 bases between the two germline ends. CDR3 length equals 15 residues. Germline V CDR1 and CDR2: SGDLS, YYNGEE. The CDR3: CASSGVESSYNEQFF. Written as DNA, the CDR3 is TGTGCCAGCAGCGGTGTCGAAAGCTCCTACAATGAGCAGTTCTTC.

Judged by abundance, this clonotype is medium-sized (0.01 to 0.1%). The chain carries TRBV9 and TRBJ2-7; 10 positions match TRBD2. V lost 3 bases and J lost 2; bases outside the gene matches: 5. Germline V gene sequence: CDR1 SGDLS, CDR2 YYNGEE. This CDR3 spans 15 amino acids. The CDR3 DNA is TGTGCCAGCAGCGCTAGCGGGGGAATCGCCTACGAGCAGTACTTC. Its protein product is CASSASGGIAYEQYF.

This clonotype was seen repeatedly, ten times or more. J is TRBJ2-1 and V is TRBV9; 11 positions agree with TRBD2. The CDR3 sequence is 15 residues long. With 4 bases clipped from V and 5 bases from J, the junction kept 5 bases outside the gene matches. Germline CDR1 SGDLS, CDR2 YYNGEE. In DNA, the CDR3 is TGTGCCAGCAGCCCGGGACTAGCGGTGGACAATGAGCAGTTCTTC. Translation: CASSPGLAVDNEQFF.

This clonotype is medium-sized (0.01 to 0.1%) by share. The chain employs TRBV9 and TRBJ2-1; D not certain. The CDR3 length is 13 residues. Trimming took 2 bases from V and 5 from J, leaving 8 bases between them. Germline CDR1 SGDLS, CDR2 YYNGEE. Here the CDR3 DNA reads TGTGCCAGCAGCGTGGTAACGGACAATGAGCAGTTCTTC. Amino acids: CASSVVTDNEQFF.

Within the sample, this clonotype is medium-sized (0.01 to 0.1%). CDR3 sequence reads: CASSKGQSYEQYF. The CDR3 DNA reads TGTGCCAGCTCCAAAGGCCAATCCTACGAGCAGTACTTC. The rearrangement links TRBV9 to TRBJ2-7; no definite D call. The CDR3 is 13 residues long. Germline V gene data show CDR1 as SGDLS and CDR2 as YYNGEE. Trimming left V 7 bases short and J 1 base short, with 12 bases between.

By sample fraction, this clonotype is medium-sized. The CDR3 sequence is CASSPDRAYEQYF. CDR3 nucleotide sequence: TGTGCCAGCAGCCCCGACAGGGCCTACGAGCAGTACTTC. J is TRBJ2-7 and V is TRBV9, with 7 nucleotides matching TRBD1. The CDR3 covers 13 residues. V was pared by 4 bases and J by 2 bases, with 3 bases of the junction left unmatched. Germline CDR1 and CDR2: SGDLS and YYNGEE.

This clonotype was seen at least ten times. The V call is TRBV9, the J call TRBJ1-3; no firm D call. CDR3 length: 14 amino acids. Germline V CDR1 and CDR2: SGDLS, YYNGEE. Trimming cost V 3 bases and J 1 base, with 8 bases left between them. The CDR3 nucleotides read TGTGCCAGCAGCGGAGTATTTTCTGGAAACACCATATATTTT. Translation gives CASSGVFSGNTIYF.

This clonotype was counted at least ten times. The rearrangement joins TRBV9 to TRBJ1-4, with 7 nucleotides matching TRBD1. CDR1 and CDR2 from the germline V gene are SGDLS and YYNGEE. CDR3 length equals 14 residues. Germline trimming cut 5 bases from V and 6 bases from J; bases unmatched to any gene: 7. CDR3 protein: CASSERGRDEKLFF. The CDR3, as DNA: TGTGCCAGCAGTGAGAGGGGGCGTGATGAAAAACTGTTTTTT.

In its sample, this clonotype is medium-sized. V is TRBV9 and J is TRBJ1-1, with unresolved D. Trimming left V 1 base short and J 2 bases short, with 6 bases between. Germline V gene data show CDR1 as SGDLS and CDR2 as YYNGEE. The CDR3 sequence is 13 residues long. The CDR3 coding sequence is TGTGCCAGCAGCGTAATGGAAAACACTGAAGCTTTCTTT. Protein: CASSVMENTEAFF.

The genes are TRBV9 and TRBJ2-7; 7 bases align to TRBD1. CDR1 SGDLS and CDR2 YYNGEE come from the germline V gene. The V segment lost 2 bases and the J segment 5 bases; nucleotides outside the gene matches: 19. This CDR3 is 18 amino acids long. In DNA form, the CDR3 reads TGTGCCAGCAGCGTGACCGAAGGGTGGACAGGTAGTTCCAACGAGCAGTACTTC. Protein product: CASSVTEGWTGSSNEQYF. The full variable domain, in which reference TRBV9 and TRBJ2-7 provide the parts outside the CDR3, is DSGVTQTPKHLITATGQRVTLRCSPRSGDLSVYWYQQSLDQGLQFLIQYYNGEERAKGNILERFSAQQFPDLHSELNLSSLELGDSALYFCASSVTEGWTGSSNEQYFGPGTRLTVT.

This clonotype was counted many times. The rearrangement joins TRBV9 to TRBJ2-7, with TRBD1 as a possible D gene (6 bases). There are 14 residues in the CDR3. The germline gives CDR1 SGDLS, CDR2 YYNGEE. V lost 4 bases and J 7 bases, leaving 18 bases between the germline ends. The CDR3: CASSPTLGGMEQYF. CDR3 in DNA: TGTGCCAGCAGCCCAACCCTTGGGGGCATGGAGCAGTACTTC.

Of note for this clonotype: A clone one base away is much larger, so this may be a read error. V usage is TRBV9 and J usage is TRBJ2-7; D call uncertain. The CDR3 is made up of 13 amino acids. The germline CDR1 and CDR2 sequences are SGDLS and YYNGEE. V lost 5 bases and J lost 5, with 14 bases in between. The CDR3 nucleotides are TGTGCCAGCAGTACAGTGTACCCCAACGAGCAGTACTTC. Translation gives CASSTVYPNEQYF.

Within the sample, this clonotype is medium-sized (0.01 to 0.1%). V gene TRBV9 combines with J gene TRBJ2-1; D is tentatively TRBD1 or TRBD2 (6 bases each). Trimming cost V 3 bases and J 3 bases, with 7 bases left between them. This CDR3 comprises 13 residues. Germline assignment: CDR1 SGDLS and CDR2 YYNGEE. The DNA for the CDR3 is TGTGCCAGCAGCGAGGGGGGCTACAATGAGCAGTTCTTC. This gives the protein CASSEGGYNEQFF.

This clonotype was picked up many times. This chain uses TRBV9 with TRBJ2-2; D unclear. This CDR3 region has 15 residues. Germline-derived CDR1 and CDR2 are SGDLS and YYNGEE. Trimming left V 2 bases short and J 1 base short, with 9 bases between. The CDR3 bases are TGTGCCAGCAGCGTTGAGACTCAGAACACCGGGGAGCTGTTTTTT. Encoded protein: CASSVETQNTGELFF.

This chain joins TRBV9 and TRBJ1-3; D call uncertain. The CDR3 sequence is 15 residues long. Trimming took 0 bases from V and 0 from J, leaving 7 bases between them. The V gene's germline CDR1 is SGDLS and CDR2 YYNGEE. CDR3 loop: CASSVAGSSGNTIYF. The DNA for the CDR3 is TGTGCCAGCAGCGTAGCGGGGTCCTCTGGAAACACCATATATTTT.

The sample holds a few counts of this clonotype. The chain combines TRBV9 with TRBJ2-5; tentative D call: TRBD2 (5 bases). Looked up from germline, CDR1 is SGDLS and CDR2 is YYNGEE. Trimming cost V 7 bases and J 2 bases, with 12 bases left between them. The CDR3 is made up of 13 amino acids. The CDR3 here is CASSPRTQETQYF. CDR3 DNA: TGTGCCAGCTCCCCCAGGACTCAAGAGACCCAGTACTTC.

This clonotype is large by share. The chain joins TRBV9 to TRBJ1-2; D possibly corresponds to TRBD1 (5 bases). V shed 0 bases and J shed 3 bases, with 15 bases lying between them. This CDR3 is built from 16 residues. CDR1 is SGDLS, CDR2 YYNGEE, per germline. In DNA form, the CDR3 reads TGTGCCAGCAGCGTAGGCGGGCAGGGTGGATACTATGGCTACACCTTC. As protein: CASSVGGQGGYYGYTF. The variable domain in full, with the rest retrieved from reference TRBV9 and TRBJ1-2, is DSGVTQTPKHLITATGQRVTLRCSPRSGDLSVYWYQQSLDQGLQFLIQYYNGEERAKGNILERFSAQQFPDLHSELNLSSLELGDSALYFCASSVGGQGGYYGYTFGSGTRLTVV.

In its sample, this clonotype is medium-sized. V usage is TRBV9 and J usage is TRBJ1-2, with 8 nucleotides matching TRBD1. Germline CDR1 SGDLS, CDR2 YYNGEE. There are 12 residues in the CDR3. Trimming removed 4 bases from V and 8 bases from J; junction bases left unmatched: 4. CDR3 region: CASSIGTGGYTF. CDR3 DNA sequence: TGTGCCAGCAGCATTGGGACAGGAGGCTACACCTTC.

This chain joins TRBV9 and TRBJ1-3, with D tentatively TRBD1 (5 bases). The CDR3 is made up of 15 amino acids. Looked up from germline, CDR1 is SGDLS and CDR2 is YYNGEE. With 3 bases removed from V and 0 bases from J, the gap between germline ends came to 10 bases. In DNA form, the CDR3 reads TGTGCCAGCAGCGCGGGGGGGATCTCTGGAAACACCATATATTTT. Encoded protein: CASSAGGISGNTIYF.

This clonotype is medium-sized (0.01 to 0.1%) by share. The chain is built from TRBV9 and TRBJ2-1; 7 bases agree with TRBD2. V lost 0 bases, J lost 5 bases, and 2 bases stayed unmatched. Germline V lookup: CDR1 SGDLS, CDR2 YYNGEE. The CDR3 totals 14 residues. The CDR3 DNA sequence: TGTGCCAGCAGCGTAGACCTAGCGGACAATGAGCAGTTCTTC. This sequence encodes CASSVDLADNEQFF.

By share, this clonotype ranks as medium-sized. CDR3 residues: CASSVAGTEGETQYF. CDR3 DNA sequence: TGTGCCAGCAGCGTAGCAGGCACCGAGGGCGAGACCCAGTACTTC. The chain carries TRBV9 and TRBJ2-5, with TRBD2 as a possible D gene (5 bases). V dropped 0 bases and J dropped 5 bases, with 14 bases sitting between them. From germline, CDR1 is SGDLS and CDR2 YYNGEE. The CDR3 has 15 residues.

This clonotype is deemed medium-sized. This chain joins TRBV9 and TRBJ1-1; D not resolved. V lost 0 bases and J lost 2, with 8 bases in between. The CDR3 length is 14 residues. Germline CDR1 SGDLS, CDR2 YYNGEE. In DNA form, the CDR3 reads TGTGCCAGCAGCGTAGGGTACAGCAACACTGAAGCTTTCTTT. Translation gives CASSVGYSNTEAFF.